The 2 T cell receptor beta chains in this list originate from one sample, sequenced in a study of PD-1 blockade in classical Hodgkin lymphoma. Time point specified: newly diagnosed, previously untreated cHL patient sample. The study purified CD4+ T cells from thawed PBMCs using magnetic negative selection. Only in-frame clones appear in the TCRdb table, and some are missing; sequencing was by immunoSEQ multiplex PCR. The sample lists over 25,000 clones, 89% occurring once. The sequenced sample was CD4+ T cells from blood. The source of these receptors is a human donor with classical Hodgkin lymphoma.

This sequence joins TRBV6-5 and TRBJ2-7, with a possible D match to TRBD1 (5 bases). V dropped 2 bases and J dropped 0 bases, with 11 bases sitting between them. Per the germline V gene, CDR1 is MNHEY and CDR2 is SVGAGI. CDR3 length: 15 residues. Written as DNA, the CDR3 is TGTGCCAGCAGTTACGGCGGACACCGCTCCTACGAGCAGTACTTC. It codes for CASSYGGHRSYEQYF.

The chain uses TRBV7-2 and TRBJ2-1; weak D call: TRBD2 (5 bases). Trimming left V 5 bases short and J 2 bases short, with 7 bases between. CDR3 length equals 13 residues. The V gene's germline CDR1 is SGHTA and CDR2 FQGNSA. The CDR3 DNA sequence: TGTGCCAGCAGCGGGAGTCCCTACAATGAGCAGTTCTTC. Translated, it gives CASSGSPYNEQFF.